This is a list of T cell receptor beta chains from one sample in a study of blood T cell repertoires in COVID-19. The protocol was immunoSEQ multiplex PCR, while the TCRdb copy is restricted to in-frame clones and leaves out a portion. The sample has about 200,000 clones, 70% to 90% seen once; the top ten hold around 4.5%. Sequenced: PBMCs or T cells enriched from blood (not recorded which). These receptors all come from a woman under 40 who had been exposed to COVID-19. Both conserved end residues are part of each CDR3.

j_call v_call cdr3_aa
TRBJ2-7 TRBV3-1/TRBV3-2 CASSFGLAGLYEQYF
TRBJ1-4 TRBV5-6 CASSSQDYEKLFF
TRBJ2-1 TRBV19 CASSIRFGEGYEQFF
TRBJ1-4 TRBV7-8 CASSNRARGEKLFF
TRBJ2-1 TRBV27 CASSFRGGYNEQFF
TRBJ1-2 TRBV6-1 CASSEGEGMGYGYTF
TRBJ2-5 TRBV9 CASSVQGERETQYF
TRBJ1-2 TRBV7-8 CASSRQKNYGYTF
TRBJ2-1 TRBV11-2 CASRRGENEQFF
TRBJ1-3 TRBV19 CASSMGTGTTSSGNTIYF
TRBJ1-5 TRBV6-5 CASSETVYRNQPQHF
TRBJ2-5 TRBV3-1/TRBV3-2 CASSRGTGRQETQYF
TRBJ1-6 TRBV27 CASSFGEGNSPLHF
TRBJ2-7 TRBV3-1/TRBV3-2 CASSHSGGSLDEQYF
TRBJ2-7 TRBV19 CASSIQVGTYEQYF
TRBJ1-5 TRBV27 CASSLFRGGQPQHF
TRBJ1-1 TRBV27 CASSSLRNTEAFF
TRBJ2-5 TRBV19 CASSIVGASGGPQETQYF
TRBJ1-5 TRBV5-5 CASSLEGTKPQHF
TRBJ1-5 TRBV19 CASSPMNQPQHF
TRBJ2-2 TRBV12-5 CASAMTQGSNTGELFF
TRBJ1-2 TRBV27 CASSRTGMGLNYGYTF
TRBJ1-5 TRBV5-1 CASRGGADQPQHF
TRBJ1-1 TRBV9 CASSLGRNTEAFF
TRBJ1-1 TRBV10-2 CASSRRDSEFTEAFF
TRBJ1-2 TRBV19 CASSIGEGGYTF
TRBJ1-1 TRBV4-2 CASSPREYMNTEAFF
TRBJ1-1 TRBV5-6 CASTTVTFTEAFF
TRBJ2-1 TRBV11-2 CASSAIPRGHNEQFF
TRBJ1-1 TRBV6-5 CASRDINRDTEAFF
TRBJ2-3 TRBV5-6 CASSPGTRWTDTQYF
TRBJ1-1 TRBV30 CAWSVSTIDRAFF
TRBJ2-2 TRBV9 CASNGLGLPTGELFF
TRBJ1-2 TRBV14 CASSQALKNLFGYTF
TRBJ2-6 TRBV18 CASSPLGQNSGANVLTF
TRBJ1-2 TRBV7-9 CASSLEGGGGYTF
TRBJ2-2 TRBV3-1/TRBV3-2 CASSLQGERTGELFF
TRBJ1-4 TRBV3-1/TRBV3-2 CASSLRTGTNEKLFF
TRBJ2-3 TRBV13 CASSLTSGPTDTQYF
TRBJ1-1 TRBV5-1 CASSLGDAGLAEAFF
TRBJ2-3 TRBV19 CASSLQGVPLSDTQYF
TRBJ1-3 TRBV5-6 CASSPWDSGNTIYF
TRBJ1-6 TRBV5-4 CASRRGNSPLHF
TRBJ2-7 TRBV11-2 CASSLPLRTGLPYEQYF
TRBJ1-4 TRBV9 CASSVWTGKNEKLFF
TRBJ1-1 TRBV18 CASSPPSPWSTEAFF